Shown below are 20 T cell receptor beta chains from a single sample sequenced in a study of CD8+ T cells in alopecia areata. TCR sequencing used cDNA made by reverse transcription of extracted RNA. The method was immunoSEQ multiplex PCR; TCRdb's version includes in-frame clones alone and lacks a portion of them. The specimen gives 200,000 to 300,000 clones without singletons; the ten biggest hold around 1.2%. On the basis of CD4, CD8alpha, NKG2D, NKG2ACE and other markers, pooled cutaneous lymph node cells were sorted. Sequenced input: CD4+ T cells sorted from a lymph node. The receptors shown here come from a C3H/HeJ mouse with alopecia areata. Mouse strain MHC haplotype: H2-k.

This clone has more than one count but fewer than ten. The gene symbols are mouse symbols. The read finishes 4 residues shy of the CDR3 end, and the germline J gene is used to complete it. The chain links TRBV19 to TRBJ2-5; 10 bases agree with TRBD1. There are 15 residues in the CDR3. V trimming: 5 bases; J trimming: 0 bases; junction bases outside the gene matches: 3. Germline assignment: CDR1 FNHDT and CDR2 SITEND (reference sequence). CDR3 DNA (partial): TGTGCCAGCAGGGACAGGGGGTTTAACCAAGAC. Its translation is CASRDRGFNQD. The complete CDR3 protein is CASRDRGFNQDTQYF.

For this clone: Each gene name is a mouse one. The CDR3 goes on 4 residues after the read ends, and that part is filled in from the germline J gene. This sequence joins TRBV19 and TRBJ2-1, with a tentative D call TRBD1 (6 bases). This CDR3 has 14 residues. V dropped 3 bases and J dropped 1 base, with 8 bases sitting between them. Germline CDR1 is FNHDT and CDR2 is SITEND (reference sequence). The sequenced CDR3 bases are TGTGCCAGCAGTAACCAGGGGAACTATGCT. Its translation is CASSNQGNYA. The full CDR3 sequence reads CASSNQGNYAEQFF.

This clone showed up just a few times. Germline and genes: mouse. The sequenced fragment ends 4 residues before the CDR3 boundary, so the rest is inferred from the germline J gene. The gene calls are TRBV13-2 and TRBJ2-5; D possibly corresponds to TRBD1 (6 bases). The CDR3 spans 16 residues. CDR1 is NNHNN and CDR2 is SYGAGS in the germline V gene (reference sequence). Trimming shortened V by 3 bases and J by 0 bases, and 14 bases separated the two germline ends. The CDR3 sequence is CASGARDTNNQDTQYF. Incomplete CDR3 DNA: TGTGCCAGCGGTGCCCGGGACACCAATAACCAAGAC.

This clone was observed a handful of times. The gene names given are mouse names. Read coverage stops 4 residues before the CDR3 terminus; the germline J gene supplies the remainder. The V gene is TRBV17, the J gene TRBJ2-1; perhaps TRBD1 as D (6 bases). From germline, CDR1 is MNHDT and CDR2 YYDKIL. This CDR3 spans 11 amino acids. V was shortened by 6 bases and J by 6 bases, with 6 bases between the two germline ends. The sequenced part of the CDR3 DNA is TGTGCTAGCAGACAGGGTGCT. It is translated as CASRQGA. The full-length CDR3 reads as CASRQGAEQFF.

Concerning this clone itself: The gene names here belong to mouse. The read falls 4 residues short of the CDR3 end, and the missing part is taken from the germline J gene. Other DNA sequences in this specimen translate into the identical CDR3. The chain joins TRBV1 to TRBJ2-3, with 10 positions matching TRBD2. This CDR3 has 17 residues. CDR1 is NSQYPW and CDR2 is LRSPGD in the germline V gene (reference sequence). V was clipped by 3 bases and J by 0 bases; unmatched bases: 6. The CDR3 spells CTCSAPGLGASAETLYF. The CDR3 DNA, read in part, is TGCACCTGCAGTGCCCCCGGACTGGGGGCTAGTGCAGAA. Combining the CDR3 with reference TRBV1 and TRBJ2-3 gives the whole variable domain VTLLEQNPRWRLVPRGQAVNLRCILKNSQYPWMSWYQQDLQKQLQWLFTLRSPGDKEVKSLPGADYLATRVTDTELRLQVANMSQGRTLYCTCSAPGLGASAETLYFGSGTRLTVL.

A word on this clone: These gene names are mouse names. The DNA ends 4 residues before the CDR3 does, and the rest of the CDR3 is filled in from the germline J gene. V usage is TRBV12-1 and J usage is TRBJ1-2, with 7 bases that match TRBD1. Germline V gene lookup returns CDR1 SGHSN and CDR2 HYEKVE. The CDR3 has 15 residues. With 1 base clipped from V and 0 bases from J, the junction kept 4 bases outside the gene matches. The CDR3 loop is CASSLGTETNSDYTF. Incomplete CDR3 DNA: TGTGCCAGCTCTCTGGGGACAGAAACAAACTCC.

This clone was recorded many times. Gene names are the mouse ones. The CDR3 end is not reached by the read, which stops 4 residues before it; the germline J gene fills it in. The chain carries TRBV29 and TRBJ2-4; TRBD1 matches 7 bases. Germline V gene data show CDR1 as MSHET and CDR2 as SYDVDS. This CDR3 is 13 amino acids long. The CDR3 is CASSSGQLNTLYF. CDR3 DNA, as far as it was read: TGTGCTAGCAGTTCGGGACAGCTAAAC.

This clone has just a few counts. Genes here carry mouse names. The read falls 3 residues short of the CDR3 end, and the missing part is taken from the germline J gene. The chain joins TRBV3 to TRBJ1-6; 10 nucleotides line up with TRBD1. TRBJ1-6 is reported as an ORF; its role is uncertain. The trim removed 1 base at V and 4 bases at J, leaving 1 base unmatched. Germline values: CDR1 SNHLY, CDR2 FYNGKV (reference sequence). This CDR3 spans 16 amino acids. CDR3 bases read: TGTGCCAGCAGCTTAGAGGGACAGGGGTATAATTCGCCC. Protein: CASSLEGQGYNSP. The CDR3 in full is CASSLEGQGYNSPLYF.

This clone was seen a handful of times. Any gene name here is a mouse gene name. The sequenced fragment ends 4 residues before the CDR3 boundary, so the rest is inferred from the germline J gene. V is TRBV1 and J is TRBJ2-1; TRBD1 matches at 9 bases. J gave up 3 bases and V 3 bases, and 3 bases lay outside the gene matches. The CDR3 length is 15 residues. Looked up from germline, CDR1 is NSQYPW and CDR2 is LRSPGD (reference sequence). The DNA read from the CDR3 is TGCACCTGCAGTGCCTCGACAGGGGGCTATGCT. Amino acid sequence: CTCSASTGGYA. The CDR3 in its entirety is CTCSASTGGYAEQFF.

With regard to this clone: Gene and germline names: mouse. The read finishes 4 residues shy of the CDR3 end, and the germline J gene is used to complete it. This chain links TRBV1 with TRBJ2-7; D is possibly TRBD1 (5 bases). Trimming took off 1 base at V and 2 bases at J, with 9 bases between the two ends. From germline, CDR1 is NSQYPW and CDR2 LRSPGD (reference sequence). There are 14 residues in the CDR3. Partial CDR3 DNA: TGCACCTGCAGTGCAGCCAGGGTAACCTAT. This sequence encodes CTCSAARVTY. The whole CDR3 sequence reads CTCSAARVTYEQYF.

This clone was seen more than once but under ten times. Mouse gene names apply. With the read ending 4 residues before the CDR3 end, the germline J gene is used to fill in that end. The J gene is TRBJ2-5, the V gene TRBV1, with D perhaps matching TRBD2 (5 bases). Germline V gene lookup returns CDR1 NSQYPW and CDR2 LRSPGD (reference sequence). V lost 3 bases and J 3 bases, leaving 10 bases between the germline ends. CDR3 length: 14 amino acids. This chain's CDR3 is CTCSAGVQQDTQYF. The sequenced part of the CDR3 DNA is TGCACCTGCAGTGCTGGGGTACAACAAGAC.

This clone was seen more than once but under ten times. Each gene name is a mouse one. Read sequence stops 4 residues before the CDR3 end, and the germline J gene provides the missing end. This chain uses TRBV19 with TRBJ1-1; maybe TRBD1 (6 bases). CDR1 is FNHDT and CDR2 is SITEND in the germline V gene (reference sequence). The V end was cut by 6 bases, the J end by 3 bases, with 15 bases between. The CDR3 runs to 14 residues. The CDR3 DNA, read in part, is TGTGCCAGCACCCCCGGGGGGCGCGACACA. Protein product: CASTPGGRDT. In full, the CDR3 reads CASTPGGRDTEVFF.

There are a few counts of this clone. Mouse gene names and germline throughout. With the read ending 3 residues before the CDR3 end, the germline J gene is used to fill in that end. V usage is TRBV31 and J usage is TRBJ1-6, with 7 bases identical to TRBD1. TRBJ1-6 is an ORF for which the function is uncertain. Trimming cost V 3 bases and J 7 bases; bases outside gene matches: 6. Germline lookup yields CDR1 GKSSPN and CDR2 SITVG. The CDR3 sequence is 14 residues long. Incomplete CDR3 DNA: TGTGCCTGGAGCCCCGGGACAGCAAATTCGCCC. This gives the protein CAWSPGTANSP. The complete CDR3 protein is CAWSPGTANSPLYF.

This clone was counted ten times or more. Gene names refer to mouse genes. The read terminates 4 residues ahead of where the CDR3 ends, so the germline J gene completes it. This specimen includes other DNA sequences encoding the same CDR3. This chain connects TRBV13-1 to TRBJ1-2; D gene uncertain. V lost 2 bases and J lost 1, with 3 bases in between. CDR3 length: 12 amino acids. CDR1 and CDR2 from the germline V gene are NSHNY and SYGAGN. The CDR3 is CASSDQNSDYTF. The CDR3 bases that were read are TGTGCCAGCAGTGACCAAAACTCC.

This clone has a handful of counts. Gene labels here are mouse ones. The read ends 4 residues shy of where the CDR3 ends; the end is completed using the germline J gene. The rearrangement uses TRBV1 and TRBJ2-4; TRBD2 aligns across 9 bases. This CDR3 comprises 16 residues. Germline loops: CDR1 NSQYPW, CDR2 LRSPGD (reference sequence). V lost 1 base to trimming and J lost 1 base; unmatched junction nucleotides: 3. Incomplete CDR3 DNA: TGCACCTGCAGTGCAGCACTGGGGGGAGGTCAAAAC. Its protein is CTCSAALGGGQN. The full CDR3 protein reads CTCSAALGGGQNTLYF.

This clone was counted only a few times. Here the gene names and germline are mouse. The read terminates 4 residues ahead of where the CDR3 ends, so the germline J gene completes it. This rearrangement joins TRBV19 to TRBJ2-5; a possible D gene is TRBD2 (6 bases). This CDR3 contains 15 residues. The V gene's germline CDR1 is FNHDT and CDR2 SITEND (reference sequence). With 0 bases removed from V and 0 bases from J, the gap between germline ends came to 8 bases. The CDR3 loop reads CASSIAGDNQDTQYF. CDR3 bases read: TGTGCCAGCAGTATAGCTGGGGATAACCAAGAC. The full variable domain, completed using reference TRBV19 and TRBJ2-5, is GGIITQTPKFLIGQEGQKLTLKCQQNFNHDTMYWYRQDSGKGLRLIYYSITENDLQKGDLSEGYDASREKKSSFSLTVTSAQKNEMAVFLCASSIAGDNQDTQYFGPGTRLLVL.

Details on this clone: Mouse gene names apply. Sequencing ends 4 residues short of the CDR3 end; the germline J gene provides the rest. The V and J genes are TRBV5 and TRBJ2-5, with TRBD2 as a possible D gene (6 bases). Trimming removed 0 bases at V and 3 bases at J, with 10 bases between. Germline-derived CDR1 and CDR2 are LGHNA and YNLKQL (reference sequence). The CDR3 extends over 15 amino acids. The CDR3 loop reads CASSQEATGQDTQYF. The sequenced part of the CDR3 DNA is TGTGCCAGCAGCCAAGAGGCTACTGGGCAAGAC.

This clone showed up just a few times. Mouse germline and gene names are used. The read gets to within 4 residues of the CDR3 end, and the germline J gene fills in the rest. J is TRBJ2-1 and V is TRBV13-3; 11 nucleotides agree with TRBD2. Germline assignment: CDR1 NNHDY and CDR2 SYVADS. The CDR3 sequence is 15 residues long. V lost 5 bases and J lost 1; bases outside the gene matches: 2. The CDR3 reads CASRGLGANYAEQFF. CDR3 DNA, as far as it was read: TGTGCCAGCAGGGGACTGGGGGCGAACTATGCT.

This clone turned up a few times. The gene names given are mouse names. The observed sequence ends 4 residues before the CDR3 terminus, with the missing tail filled in from the germline J gene. The chain carries TRBV3 and TRBJ2-7; tentatively, D is TRBD2 (7 bases). The CDR3 runs 15 residues. V was trimmed by 1 base and J by 0 bases, leaving 10 bases between them. Germline V gives CDR1 SNHLY, CDR2 FYNGKV (reference sequence). The CDR3 loop is CASSLGGGPSYEQYF. Partial CDR3 DNA: TGTGCCAGCAGCTTAGGTGGGGGGCCCTCCTAT.

Remarks on this clone: These gene names are mouse names. The CDR3 end lies 4 residues beyond the end of the read and is filled in from the germline J gene. The rearrangement links TRBV19 to TRBJ2-1; perhaps TRBD2 as D (6 bases). There are 13 residues in the CDR3. The V end was cut by 4 bases, the J end by 3 bases, with 8 bases between. Germline V CDR1 and CDR2: FNHDT, SITEND (reference sequence). CDR3 in amino acids: CASSRWGYAEQFF. CDR3 DNA (partial): TGTGCCAGCAGTCGCTGGGGCTATGCT. Drawing the rest from reference TRBV19 and TRBJ2-1, the complete variable domain is GGIITQTPKFLIGQEGQKLTLKCQQNFNHDTMYWYRQDSGKGLRLIYYSITENDLQKGDLSEGYDASREKKSSFSLTVTSAQKNEMAVFLCASSRWGYAEQFFGPGTRLTVL.